The 11 T cell receptor beta chains below come from one sample, sequenced in a study of blood T cell repertoires in COVID-19. This table comes from immunoSEQ multiplex PCR, and its TCRdb copy is limited to in-frame clones, with some not included. The sample consists of tens of thousands of clones, 89% of them appearing once. The sequenced material came from peripheral blood. These receptors originate from a woman aged 55 to 70 with COVID-19, enrolled during active disease.

This sequence joins TRBV27 and TRBJ1-3, with a tentative D call TRBD1 (6 bases). Germline values: CDR1 MNHEY, CDR2 SMNVEV (reference sequence). Trimming stripped 5 bases from V and 1 base from J, with 9 bases between. This CDR3 has 14 residues. CDR3 residues: CASSPGQSGNTIYF. In DNA form, the CDR3 reads TGTGCCAGCAGTCCTGGACAGTCTGGAAACACCATATATTTT.

The chain joins TRBV5-1 to TRBJ2-7; 8 bases are a match to TRBD1. Unmatched junction bases numbered 12, after V lost 4 bases and J lost 6 bases. The CDR3 contains 15 residues. CDR1 and CDR2 (germline): SGHRS, YFSETQ. In nucleotides, the CDR3 is TGCGCCAGCAGCCTACTCCGACAGGGGCAAAGCGAGCAGTACTTC. This gives the protein CASSLLRQGQSEQYF.

This clone was recorded once. V is TRBV27 and J is TRBJ1-2, with D uncertain. V lost 0 bases to trimming and J lost 4 bases, with 6 bases between them. The CDR3 length is 13 residues. The germline V gene encodes CDR1 MNHEY and CDR2 SMNVEV (reference sequence). As DNA, the CDR3 is TGTGCCAGCAGTTTATCCGGTCTCTATGGCTACACCTTC. It is translated as CASSLSGLYGYTF.

V and J are TRBV28 and TRBJ2-1; D remains unclear. Trimming left V 2 bases short and J 8 bases short, with 7 bases between. In germline, CDR1 is MDHEN, CDR2 SYDVKM. The CDR3 spans 12 residues. Here the CDR3 DNA reads TGTGCCAGCAGTTTAATCCCGGATGAGCAGTTCTTC. Amino acids: CASSLIPDEQFF.

The chain employs TRBV6-5 and TRBJ1-1, with TRBD1 matching 8 bases. Germline-derived CDR1 and CDR2 are MNHEY and SVGAGI. V shed 10 bases, J shed 5 bases, and the junction held 3 bases outside the gene matches. This CDR3 spans 11 amino acids. The CDR3 sequence is CAIHRGTEAFF. CDR3 DNA: TGTGCCATTCACAGGGGGACTGAAGCTTTCTTT.

The chain carries TRBV9 and TRBJ2-5, with 7 nucleotides matching TRBD2. Trimming took 0 bases from V and 5 from J; bases not matched to a gene: 10. Germline CDR1 reads SGDLS; CDR2 reads YYNGEE. The CDR3 contains 16 residues. CDR3 DNA sequence: TGTGCCAGCAGCGTAGCTGGCGGGCGGGGGAGGGAGACCCAGTACTTC. It translates to CASSVAGGRGRETQYF.

This clone was observed a single time. The chain uses TRBV28 and TRBJ1-1, with 7 bases matching TRBD1. The CDR3 consists of 15 residues. J lost 1 base, V lost 2 bases, and 4 bases had no gene match. Germline lookup yields CDR1 MDHEN and CDR2 SYDVKM. The CDR3 coding sequence is TGTGCCAGCAGTTTAGTGTACAGGGGGAACACTGAAGCTTTCTTT. It codes for CASSLVYRGNTEAFF.

The chain joins TRBV7-9 to TRBJ2-7; TRBD1 might be the D (5 bases). The germline V gene encodes CDR1 SEHNR and CDR2 FQNEAQ (reference sequence). The CDR3 totals 12 residues. Trimming stripped 5 bases from V and 3 bases from J, with 8 bases between. The CDR3 DNA reads TGTGCCAGCAGCACCAGGGTCTACGAGCAGTACTTC. Its protein product is CASSTRVYEQYF.

This clone was recorded a few times. The chain links TRBV6-4 to TRBJ2-1; possible D gene TRBD2, 6 bases. Germline values: CDR1 MRHNA, CDR2 SNTAGT. The V end lost 11 bases, the J end lost 4 bases, and 24 bases lay between the germline ends. This CDR3 region has 16 residues. The DNA of the CDR3 is TGTGCCTACAGCTTTCCCCCCCGGCGGGATTACAATGAGCAGTTCTTC. Its translation is CAYSFPPRRDYNEQFF.

The V call is TRBV19, the J call TRBJ2-1; 8 bases are shared with TRBD2. J was trimmed by 7 bases and V by 2 bases; bases with no gene match: 7. CDR3 size: 15 residues. Germline V gene data show CDR1 as LNHDA and CDR2 as SQIVND (reference sequence). CDR3 nucleotides: TGTGCCAGTAGTATATTTGGACTAGCCTCTAATGAGCAGTTCTTC. Translated: CASSIFGLASNEQFF.

V gene TRBV6-2 or TRBV6-3 combines with J gene TRBJ1-1; 7 bases match TRBD1. The CDR3 contains 14 residues. The germline V gene encodes CDR1 MNHEY and CDR2 SVGEGT. With V trimmed by 2 bases and J by 8 bases, 8 bases remained unmatched. The CDR3 region is CASSYPRRDSEAFF. For the CDR3, the DNA is TGTGCCAGCAGTTACCCGCGCCGGGACAGCGAAGCTTTCTTT.